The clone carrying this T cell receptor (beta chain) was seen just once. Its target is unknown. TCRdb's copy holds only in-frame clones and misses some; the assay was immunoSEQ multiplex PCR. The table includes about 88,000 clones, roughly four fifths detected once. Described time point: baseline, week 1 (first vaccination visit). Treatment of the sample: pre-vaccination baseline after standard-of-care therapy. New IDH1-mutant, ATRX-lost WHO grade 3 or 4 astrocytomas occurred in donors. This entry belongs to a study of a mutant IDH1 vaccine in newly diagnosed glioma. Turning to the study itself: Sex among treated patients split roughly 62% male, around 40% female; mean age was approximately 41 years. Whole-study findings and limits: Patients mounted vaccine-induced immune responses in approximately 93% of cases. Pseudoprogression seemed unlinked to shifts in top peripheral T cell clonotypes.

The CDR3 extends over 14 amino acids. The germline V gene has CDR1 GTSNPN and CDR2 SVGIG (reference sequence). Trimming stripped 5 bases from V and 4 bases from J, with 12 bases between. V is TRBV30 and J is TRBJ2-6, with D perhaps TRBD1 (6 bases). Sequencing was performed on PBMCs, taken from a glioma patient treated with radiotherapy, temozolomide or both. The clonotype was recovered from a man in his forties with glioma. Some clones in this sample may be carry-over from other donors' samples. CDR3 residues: CAWDGGAGANVLTF. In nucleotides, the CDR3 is TGTGCCTGGGATGGGGGCGCCGGGGCCAACGTCCTGACTTTC.